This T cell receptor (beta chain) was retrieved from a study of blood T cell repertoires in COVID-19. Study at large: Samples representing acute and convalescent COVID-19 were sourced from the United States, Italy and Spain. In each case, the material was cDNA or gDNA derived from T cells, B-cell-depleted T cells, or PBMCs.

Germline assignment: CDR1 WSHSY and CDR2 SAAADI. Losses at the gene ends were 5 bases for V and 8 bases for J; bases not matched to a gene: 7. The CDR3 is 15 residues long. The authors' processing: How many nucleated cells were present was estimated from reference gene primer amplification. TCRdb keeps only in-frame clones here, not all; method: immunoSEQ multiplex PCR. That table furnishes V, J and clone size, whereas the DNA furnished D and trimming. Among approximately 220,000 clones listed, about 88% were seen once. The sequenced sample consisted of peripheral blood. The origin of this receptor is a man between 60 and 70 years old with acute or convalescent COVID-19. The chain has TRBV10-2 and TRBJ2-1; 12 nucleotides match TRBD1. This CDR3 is CASSKGQGASDEQFF. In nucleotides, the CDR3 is TGCGCCAGCAGTAAGGGACAGGGGGCCAGCGATGAGCAGTTCTTC.